A selection of T cell receptor beta chains follows, all from one sample in a study of CD8+ T cells in alopecia areata. Sequencing was performed with immunoSEQ multiplex PCR; in TCRdb, only in-frame clones are kept and a portion is missing. The sample has some 150,000 clones; roughly 58% are singletons. Material: CD8+ T cells sorted from blood. The receptors originated from a human donor in good health. Each CDR3 is given with its conserved first and last residue. Each record gives: D gene, J gene, V gene, clone size, CDR3 DNA, CDR3 protein. D genes are given only for firm matches. Clone size is not always given. Where it is, it says once, few, many or a class for expanded clones.

TRBD2 | TRBJ2-2 | TRBV2 | once | TGTGCCAGCAGTGGTACTAGCGGGAGGGCCACCGGGGAGCTGTTTTTT | CASSGTSGRATGELFF
NA | TRBJ2-7 | TRBV5-6 | NA | TGTGCCAGCAGCGAAGGCGGCAGTTCCTACGAGCAGTACTTC | CASSEGGSSYEQYF
TRBD1 | TRBJ2-1 | TRBV29-1 | NA | TGCAGCGTTGACGGGTCCCGGGACAGGGGGGTTCATGAGCAGTTCTTC | CSVDGSRDRGVHEQFF
TRBD2 | TRBJ2-1 | TRBV27 | NA | TGTGCCAGCAGTTTACTCCCTAGCGGGAGAATGAATGAGCAGTTCTTC | CASSLLPSGRMNEQFF
NA | TRBJ2-7 | TRBV7-9 | NA | TGTGCCAGCAGCCCACTCAGGGGTCCCTACGAGCAGTACTTC | CASSPLRGPYEQYF
TRBD1 | TRBJ2-2 | TRBV6-5 | NA | TGTGCCAGCAGGGGACAGCTCACCGGGGAGCTGTTTTTT | CASRGQLTGELFF
TRBD1 | TRBJ1-1 | TRBV29-1 | few | TGCAGCGTCGGGACAGGGGGTCGCACTGAAGCTTTCTTT | CSVGTGGRTEAFF
TRBD2 | TRBJ2-2 | TRBV29-1 | NA | TGCAGCGTCCCCAGAGCGGGAGCCAACACCGGGGAGCTGTTTTTT | CSVPRAGANTGELFF
TRBD1 | TRBJ2-7 | TRBV5-6 | NA | TGTGCCAGCAGCTGGGGGACAGGGGTCCACGAGCAGTACTTC | CASSWGTGVHEQYF
NA | TRBJ2-5 | TRBV7-9 | NA | TGTGCCAGCAGTGTGGACTCCCGGGACCGGGAGACCCAGTACTTC | CASSVDSRDRETQYF
NA | TRBJ2-5 | TRBV29-1 | few | TGCAGCGTTGAATTCCAGGGCCGAATCCAAGAGACCCAGTACTTC | CSVEFQGRIQETQYF
TRBD1 | TRBJ2-1 | TRBV5-6 | NA | TGTGCCAGCAGCTCTGGACAGGGTCCGTACAATGAGCAGTTCTTC | CASSSGQGPYNEQFF
NA | TRBJ2-1 | TRBV11-2 | NA | TGTGCCAGCAGCTCACCTAAAGGCCCGACTATCTACAATGAGCAGTTCTTC | CASSSPKGPTIYNEQFF
NA | TRBJ2-2 | TRBV5-4 | NA | TGTGCCAGCAGTCCGAGTACAGGGTTGTCCGGGGAGCTGTTTTTT | CASSPSTGLSGELFF
NA | TRBJ2-4 | TRBV5-6 | NA | TGTGCCAGCAGCTTGGGCGGGGGCGGAAACATTCAGTACTTC | CASSLGGGGNIQYF
TRBD1 | TRBJ1-4 | TRBV9 | NA | TGTGCCAGCAGCTTGACCGGGACAGACGGCGAAAAACTGTTTTTT | CASSLTGTDGEKLFF
NA | TRBJ2-5 | TRBV27 | few | TGTGCCAGCAGTTTATATCTTCAAGAGACCCAGTACTTC | CASSLYLQETQYF
NA | TRBJ2-7 | TRBV11-2 | NA | TGTGCCAGCAGCTTAGTTGCAGAAGCTGCCTCCTACGAGCAGTACTTC | CASSLVAEAASYEQYF
TRBD1 | TRBJ2-7 | TRBV29-1 | NA | TGCAGCGTCCAGGACAGGGCCTACGAGCAGTACTTC | CSVQDRAYEQYF
NA | TRBJ2-7 | TRBV14 | NA | TGTGCCAGCAGCCAAGGGAACGAGCAGTACTTC | CASSQGNEQYF
NA | TRBJ2-7 | TRBV5-1 | NA | TGCGCCAGCAGCCTAAGGACCGGTCACTCCTACGAGCAGTACTTC | CASSLRTGHSYEQYF
NA | TRBJ2-1 | TRBV14 | few | TGTGCCAGCAGCCAAGGTCTGTCGGGACATTTTGAGCAGTTCTTC | CASSQGLSGHFEQFF